Listed below are T cell receptor beta chains from one sample, sequenced in a study of blood T cell repertoires in COVID-19. Measured with immunoSEQ multiplex PCR; TCRdb has only the in-frame clones, and not every one. In the table there are over 25,000 clones, around 87% of which are singletons. The specimen sequenced was peripheral blood. The source of these receptors is a human donor in a cohort sampled during active COVID-19. The donor label of this sample is uncertain. Each CDR3 is given with its conserved first and last residue. Fields, in order: CDR3 protein, CDR3 DNA, J gene, clone size, V gene, CDR3 length, D gene. The D gene is left open where the match is weak. Clone size is shown for a subset of rows, as once, few, many or a class of expanded clone.

CASSRTSGGTDTQYF	TGTGCCAGCAGCCGTACTAGCGGGGGGACAGATACGCAGTATTTT	TRBJ2-3	NA	TRBV7-3	15	TRBD2
CASREQGVLNEKLFF	TGTGCCAGCAGGGAACAGGGGGTACTTAATGAAAAACTGTTTTTT	TRBJ1-4	NA	TRBV2	15	TRBD1
CASSEKASIETQYF	TGCGCCAGCAGTGAGAAGGCTAGCATAGAGACCCAGTACTTC	TRBJ2-5	NA	TRBV10-1	14	NA
CASSRRTGGNQETQYF	TGTGCCAGCAGCCGTAGGACAGGGGGTAACCAAGAGACCCAGTACTTC	TRBJ2-5	NA	TRBV11-2	16	TRBD1
CAVQGAGTGELFF	TGTGCCGTCCAGGGGGCGGGCACCGGGGAGCTGTTTTTT	TRBJ2-2	NA	TRBV28	13	TRBD1
CASSQDPLKETQYF	TGTGCCAGCAGCCAAGATCCCCTAAAAGAGACCCAGTACTTC	TRBJ2-5	NA	TRBV3-1/TRBV3-2	14	NA
CASSSSASGANVLTF	TGTGCCAGCTCCTCCTCTGCGTCTGGGGCCAACGTCCTGACTTTC	TRBJ2-6	NA	TRBV18	15	NA
CASSQENRRGEAFF	TGTGCCAGCAGCCAAGAAAATAGAAGGGGAGAAGCTTTCTTT	TRBJ1-1	NA	TRBV3-1/TRBV3-2	14	NA
CASSPGGGSYNEQFF	TGCGCCAGCAGCCCGGGGGGCGGCTCCTACAATGAGCAGTTCTTC	TRBJ2-1	once	TRBV4-1	15	NA
CASSQQGAGGNTIYF	TGTGCCAGCAGCCAACAGGGGGCAGGGGGAAACACCATATATTTT	TRBJ1-3	NA	TRBV3-1/TRBV3-2	15	TRBD1
CASSKDISGNTIYF	TGTGCCAGCAGCAAGGACATTTCTGGAAACACCATATATTTT	TRBJ1-3	NA	TRBV7-8	14	NA
CASSFVPGQGFSPLHF	TGTGCCAGCAGCTTCGTACCGGGACAGGGCTTTTCACCCCTCCACTTT	TRBJ1-6	NA	TRBV5-4	16	TRBD1
CASSYAGGDTEAFF	TGTGCCAGCAGTTACGCAGGGGGAGACACTGAAGCTTTCTTT	TRBJ1-1	NA	TRBV6-5	14	TRBD1
CASSFDRGQPQHF	TGTGCCAGCAGCTTCGACAGGGGTCAGCCCCAGCATTTT	TRBJ1-5	NA	TRBV7-2	13	TRBD1
CASSLGVQGGYEQFF	TGTGCCAGCAGCTTAGGCGTACAGGGAGGGTATGAGCAGTTCTTC	TRBJ2-1	few	TRBV11-3	15	NA
CASSEALGRSYEQYF	TGTGCCAGCAGTGAAGCGCTCGGCAGGTCCTACGAGCAGTACTTC	TRBJ2-7	NA	TRBV6-1	15	NA
CASSSLDTQYF	TGTGCCAGCAGCTCTTTAGATACGCAGTATTTT	TRBJ2-3	NA	TRBV7-2	11	NA
CASSLRTGLDEQYF	TGTGCCAGCAGCTTACGGACAGGTCTCGACGAGCAGTACTTC	TRBJ2-7	NA	TRBV7-9	14	TRBD1
CASSLGEVTEAFF	TGTGCCAGCAGCTTAGGCGAGGTCACTGAAGCTTTCTTT	TRBJ1-1	NA	TRBV7-6	13	NA
CASSTGWGPTYGYTF	TGTGCCAGCAGCACAGGGTGGGGGCCAACCTATGGCTACACCTTC	TRBJ1-2	NA	TRBV5-6	15	NA
CASSLQGQGGGYTF	TGTGCCAGCAGCTTACAGGGACAGGGGGGCGGCTACACCTTC	TRBJ1-2	few	TRBV5-6	14	TRBD1
CASSPPTITYEQYF	TGTGCCAGCTCACCACCAACAATCACCTACGAGCAGTACTTC	TRBJ2-7	NA	TRBV18	14	NA
CASSPRKKGASGNTIYF	TGTGCCAGCTCACCACGGAAGAAGGGGGCGTCGGGAAACACCATATATTTT	TRBJ1-3	NA	TRBV18	17	TRBD1
CASSSRDRHQETQYF	TGTGCCAGCAGCTCCCGGGACAGACATCAAGAGACCCAGTACTTC	TRBJ2-5	NA	TRBV7-9	15	TRBD1
CASSLVAGADTQYF	TGCGCCAGCAGCTTGGTGGCAGGGGCAGATACGCAGTATTTT	TRBJ2-3	NA	TRBV5-1	14	NA
CSATRGLRAFF	TGCAGTGCGACCAGGGGGCTAAGGGCTTTCTTT	TRBJ1-1	NA	TRBV20-1	11	TRBD1
CASSSAPGQGRFGYTF	TGTGCCAGCAGTTCTGCTCCGGGACAGGGGAGGTTTGGCTACACCTTC	TRBJ1-2	NA	TRBV28	16	TRBD1
CAISGSSGGNYGYTF	TGTGCCATCAGTGGGTCTTCAGGGGGGAACTATGGCTACACCTTC	TRBJ1-2	NA	TRBV10-3	15	TRBD1
CASSLIGTGLLRQPQHF	TGTGCCAGCAGTTTAATCGGGACAGGGTTATTGCGTCAGCCCCAGCATTTT	TRBJ1-5	NA	TRBV28	17	TRBD1
CASSPGQPQETQYF	TGCGCCAGCAGCCCAGGACAGCCACAAGAGACCCAGTACTTC	TRBJ2-5	NA	TRBV5-1	14	NA
CASSPDRGHGYTF	TGCGCCAGCAGCCCGGACAGGGGTCATGGCTACACCTTC	TRBJ1-2	NA	TRBV5-1	13	TRBD1
CASHTRREDTGELFF	TGTGCCAGTCACACCAGGAGGGAGGACACCGGGGAGCTGTTTTTT	TRBJ2-2	NA	TRBV19	15	NA
CASSLATGTGGYGYTF	TGTGCCAGCAGCTTGGCTACGGGAACAGGGGGCTATGGCTACACCTTC	TRBJ1-2	NA	TRBV5-5	16	TRBD1
CAISEGLPGINEKLFF	TGTGCCATCAGTGAGGGACTCCCGGGTATTAATGAAAAACTGTTTTTT	TRBJ1-4	NA	TRBV10-3	16	NA
CASSLGARGVELFF	TGTGCCAGCAGCTTAGGGGCGCGGGGAGTGGAGCTGTTTTTT	TRBJ2-2	NA	TRBV7-2	14	NA
CASSFQSGQPYFAGNTIYF	TGTGCCAGCAGCTTCCAATCGGGACAACCTTATTTTGCTGGAAACACCATATATTTT	TRBJ1-3	NA	TRBV5-6	19	NA